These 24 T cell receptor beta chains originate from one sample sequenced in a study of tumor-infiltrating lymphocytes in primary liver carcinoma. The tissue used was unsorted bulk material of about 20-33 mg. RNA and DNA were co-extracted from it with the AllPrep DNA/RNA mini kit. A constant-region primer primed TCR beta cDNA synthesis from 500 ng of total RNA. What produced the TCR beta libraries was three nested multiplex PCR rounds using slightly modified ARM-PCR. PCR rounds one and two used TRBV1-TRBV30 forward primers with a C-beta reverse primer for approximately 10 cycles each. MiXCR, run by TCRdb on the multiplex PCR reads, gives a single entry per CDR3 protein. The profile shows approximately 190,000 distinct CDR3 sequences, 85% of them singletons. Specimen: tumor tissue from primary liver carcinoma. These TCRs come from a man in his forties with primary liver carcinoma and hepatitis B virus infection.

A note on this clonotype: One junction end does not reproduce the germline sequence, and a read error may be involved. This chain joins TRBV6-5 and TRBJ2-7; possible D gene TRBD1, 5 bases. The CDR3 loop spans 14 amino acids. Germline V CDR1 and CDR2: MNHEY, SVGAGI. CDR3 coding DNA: TGTGACAGCAGTCCTGATACAGGACGCTACGAGCAGTACTTC. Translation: CDSSPDTGRYEQYF.

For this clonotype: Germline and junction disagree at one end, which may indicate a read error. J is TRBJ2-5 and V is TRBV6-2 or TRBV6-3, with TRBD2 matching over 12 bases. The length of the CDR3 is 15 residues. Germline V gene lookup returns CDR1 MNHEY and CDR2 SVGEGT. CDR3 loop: CASSWTSGNGEIQYF. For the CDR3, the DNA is TGTGCCAGCAGTTGGACTAGCGGGAATGGAGAGATCCAGTACTTC.

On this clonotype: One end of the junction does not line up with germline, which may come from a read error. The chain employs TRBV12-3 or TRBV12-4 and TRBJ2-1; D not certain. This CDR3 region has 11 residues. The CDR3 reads CASTWSNEQLF. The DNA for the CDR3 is TGTGCCAGCACCTGGAGCAATGAGCAGCTCTTC.

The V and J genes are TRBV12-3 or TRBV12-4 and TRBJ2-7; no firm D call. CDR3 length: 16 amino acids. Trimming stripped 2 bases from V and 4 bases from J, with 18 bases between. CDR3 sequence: CASSLKSGQIPYEQYF. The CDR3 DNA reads TGTGCCAGCAGTTTAAAATCTGGGCAGATTCCGTACGAGCAGTACTTC.

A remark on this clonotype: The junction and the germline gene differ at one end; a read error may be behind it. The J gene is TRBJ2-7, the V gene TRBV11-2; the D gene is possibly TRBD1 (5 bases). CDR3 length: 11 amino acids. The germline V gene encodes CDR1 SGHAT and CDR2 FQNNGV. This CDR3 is CAGIKGVEQHF. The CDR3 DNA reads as TGTGCCGGCATAAAAGGGGTTGAGCAGCACTTC.

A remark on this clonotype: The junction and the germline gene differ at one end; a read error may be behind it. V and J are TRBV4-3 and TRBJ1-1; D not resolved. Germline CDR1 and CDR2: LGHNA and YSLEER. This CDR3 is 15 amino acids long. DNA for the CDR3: TGCGCCAGCAGCCAAGCGAACACGAAGAACACTGAAGCTTTCTTC. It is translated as CASSQANTKNTEAFF.

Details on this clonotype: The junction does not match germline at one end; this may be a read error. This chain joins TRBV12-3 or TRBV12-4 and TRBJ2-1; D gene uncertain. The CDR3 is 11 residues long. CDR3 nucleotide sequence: TGTGCCAGCACTCGGAGCAATGAGCAGTCCTTC. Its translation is CASTRSNEQSF.

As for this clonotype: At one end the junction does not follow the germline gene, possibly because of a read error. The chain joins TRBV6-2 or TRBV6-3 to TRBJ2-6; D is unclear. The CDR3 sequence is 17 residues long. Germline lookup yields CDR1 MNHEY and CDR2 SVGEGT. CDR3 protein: CPSTQKTTLSGTNVLTF. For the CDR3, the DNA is TGTCCCAGCACCCAGAAAACTACCCTCTCTGGGACCAACGTCCTGACTTTC.

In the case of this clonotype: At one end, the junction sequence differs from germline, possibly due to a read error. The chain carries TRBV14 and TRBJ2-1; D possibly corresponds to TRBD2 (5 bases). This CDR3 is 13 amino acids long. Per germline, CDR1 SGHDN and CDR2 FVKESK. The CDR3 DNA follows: TGCGCCAGCAGCCCCCAGGAGGTCGGGGAGCAGTTCTTC. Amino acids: CASSPQEVGEQFF.

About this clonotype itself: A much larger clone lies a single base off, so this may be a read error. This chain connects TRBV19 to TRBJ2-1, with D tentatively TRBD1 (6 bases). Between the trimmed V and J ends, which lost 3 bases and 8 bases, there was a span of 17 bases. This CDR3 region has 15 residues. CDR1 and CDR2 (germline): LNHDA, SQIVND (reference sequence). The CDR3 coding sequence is TGTGCCAGTAGTATCGGGCAGTACAGGGTGCATGAGCAGTTCTTC. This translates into CASSIGQYRVHEQFF.

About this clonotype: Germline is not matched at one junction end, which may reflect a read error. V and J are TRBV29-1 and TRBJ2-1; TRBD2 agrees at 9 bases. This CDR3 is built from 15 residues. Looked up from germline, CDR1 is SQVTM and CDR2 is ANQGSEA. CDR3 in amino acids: CIVGLARGFYNEQTF. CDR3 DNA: TGCATCGTTGGACTAGCGAGAGGGTTCTACAATGAGCAGACCTTC.

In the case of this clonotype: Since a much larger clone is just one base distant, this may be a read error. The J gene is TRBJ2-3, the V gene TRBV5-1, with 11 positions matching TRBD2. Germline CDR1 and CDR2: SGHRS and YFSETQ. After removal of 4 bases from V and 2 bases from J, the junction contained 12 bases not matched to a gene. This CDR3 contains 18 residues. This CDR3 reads CASSPMGTSGPTTDTQYF. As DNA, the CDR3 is TGCGCCAGCAGCCCAATGGGGACTAGCGGACCTACCACAGATACGCAGTATTTT.

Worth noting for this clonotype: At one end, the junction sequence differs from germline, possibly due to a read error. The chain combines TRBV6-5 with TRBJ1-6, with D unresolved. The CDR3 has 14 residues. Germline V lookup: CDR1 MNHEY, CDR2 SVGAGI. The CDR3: CASAGGGGDSPLHF. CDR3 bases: TGTGCCAGCGCTGGCGGCGGCGGTGACTCACCCCTCCATTTT.

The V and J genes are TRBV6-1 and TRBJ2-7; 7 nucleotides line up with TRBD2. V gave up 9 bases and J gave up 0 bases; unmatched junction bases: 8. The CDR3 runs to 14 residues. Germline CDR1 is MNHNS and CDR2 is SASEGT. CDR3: CARKVAGSSYEQYF. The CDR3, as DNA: TGTGCCAGAAAGGTAGCGGGCAGCTCCTACGAGCAGTACTTC.

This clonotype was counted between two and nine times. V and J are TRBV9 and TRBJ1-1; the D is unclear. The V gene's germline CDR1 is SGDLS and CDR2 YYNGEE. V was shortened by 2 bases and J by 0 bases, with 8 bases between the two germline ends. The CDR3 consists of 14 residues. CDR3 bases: TGTGCCAGCAGCGTCGATTTAGTGAACACTGAAGCTTTCTTT. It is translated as CASSVDLVNTEAFF.

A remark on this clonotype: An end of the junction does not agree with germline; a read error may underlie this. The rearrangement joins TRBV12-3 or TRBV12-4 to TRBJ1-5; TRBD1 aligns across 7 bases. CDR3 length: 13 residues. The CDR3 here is CVSSSGMGQPQHF. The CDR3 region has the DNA TGTGTCAGCAGTTCAGGGATGGGACAGCCCCAACATTTT.

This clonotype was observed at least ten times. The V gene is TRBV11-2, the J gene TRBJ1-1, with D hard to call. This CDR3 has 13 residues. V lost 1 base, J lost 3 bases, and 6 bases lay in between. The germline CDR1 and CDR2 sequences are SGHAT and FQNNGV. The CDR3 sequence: CASSLVLDTEAFF. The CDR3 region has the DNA TGTGCCAGCAGCTTAGTTCTTGACACTGAAGCTTTCTTT.

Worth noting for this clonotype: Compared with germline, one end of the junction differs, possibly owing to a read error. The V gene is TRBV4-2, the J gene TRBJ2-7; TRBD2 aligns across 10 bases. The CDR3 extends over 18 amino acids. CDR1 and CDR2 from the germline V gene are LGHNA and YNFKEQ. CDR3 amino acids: CASSQNSPSSGRKREHYF. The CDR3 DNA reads TGTGCCAGCAGCCAAAACTCCCCGAGTAGCGGGAGGAAACGCGAGCACTACTTC.

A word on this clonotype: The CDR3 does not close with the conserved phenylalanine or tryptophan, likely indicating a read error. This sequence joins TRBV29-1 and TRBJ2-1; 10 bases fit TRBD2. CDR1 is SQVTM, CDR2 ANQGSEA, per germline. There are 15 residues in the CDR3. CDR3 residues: CSVEGLAEQVKEQFL. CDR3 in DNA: TGCAGCGTCGAAGGACTAGCGGAGCAGGTGAAAGAGCAGTTCTTA.

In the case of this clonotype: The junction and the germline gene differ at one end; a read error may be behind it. The CDR3 loop reads CASTHRENTEASF. The CDR3 nucleotides are TGTGCCAGTACTCATAGGGAGAACACTGAAGCTTCCTTT. The V and J genes are TRBV5-5 and TRBJ1-1; D gene uncertain. CDR1 is SGHKS, CDR2 YYEKEE, per germline (reference sequence). The CDR3 runs 13 residues.

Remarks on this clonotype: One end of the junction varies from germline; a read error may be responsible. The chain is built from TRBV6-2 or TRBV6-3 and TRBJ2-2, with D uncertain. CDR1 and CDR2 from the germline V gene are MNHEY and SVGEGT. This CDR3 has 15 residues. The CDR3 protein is CTSSWAASNNGELFF. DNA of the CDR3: TGTACCAGCAGTTGGGCAGCCTCGAACAACGGGGAGCTGTTTTTT.

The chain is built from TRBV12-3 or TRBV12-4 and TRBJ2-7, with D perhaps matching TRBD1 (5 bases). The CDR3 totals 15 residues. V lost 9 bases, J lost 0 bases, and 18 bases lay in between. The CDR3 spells CASKPGHGISYEQYF. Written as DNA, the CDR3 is TGTGCCAGTAAACCAGGACATGGGATCTCCTACGAGCAGTACTTC.

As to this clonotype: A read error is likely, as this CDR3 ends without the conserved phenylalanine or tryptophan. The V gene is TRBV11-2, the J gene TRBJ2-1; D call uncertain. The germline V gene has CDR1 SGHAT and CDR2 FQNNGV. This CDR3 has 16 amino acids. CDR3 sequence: CASRPLRRSSYNEQFI. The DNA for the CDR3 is TGTGCCAGCAGACCGCTTCGGCGGAGCTCCTATAATGAGCAGTTCATC.

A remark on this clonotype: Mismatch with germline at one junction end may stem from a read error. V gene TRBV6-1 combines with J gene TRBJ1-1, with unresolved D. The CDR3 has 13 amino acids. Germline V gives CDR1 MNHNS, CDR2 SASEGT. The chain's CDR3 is CVSSSHRNTEAFF. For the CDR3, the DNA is TGTGTCAGCAGTTCGCACAGGAACACTGAAGCTTTCTTT.